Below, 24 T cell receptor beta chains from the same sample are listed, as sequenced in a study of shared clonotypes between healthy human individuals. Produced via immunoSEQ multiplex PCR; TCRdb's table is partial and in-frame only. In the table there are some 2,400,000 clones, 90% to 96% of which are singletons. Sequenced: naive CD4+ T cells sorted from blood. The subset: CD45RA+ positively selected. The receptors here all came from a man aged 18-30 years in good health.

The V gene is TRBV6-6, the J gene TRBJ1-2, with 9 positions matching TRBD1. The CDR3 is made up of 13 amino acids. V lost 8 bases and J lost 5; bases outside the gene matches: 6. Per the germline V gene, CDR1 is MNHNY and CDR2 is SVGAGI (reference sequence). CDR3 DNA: TGTGCCAGCTGGACAGGGGCGTTATATGGCTACACCTTC. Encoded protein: CASWTGALYGYTF.

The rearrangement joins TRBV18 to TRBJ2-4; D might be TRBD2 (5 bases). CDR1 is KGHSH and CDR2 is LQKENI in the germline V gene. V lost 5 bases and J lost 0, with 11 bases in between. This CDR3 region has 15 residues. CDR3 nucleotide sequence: TGTGCCAGCTCATTAGGACTGACAGCCAAAAACATTCAGTACTTC. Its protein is CASSLGLTAKNIQYF. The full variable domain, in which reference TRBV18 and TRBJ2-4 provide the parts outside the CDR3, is NAGVMQNPRHLVRRRGQEARLRCSPMKGHSHVYWYRQLPEEGLKFMVYLQKENIIDESGMPKERFSAEFPKEGPSILRIQQVVRGDSAAYFCASSLGLTAKNIQYFGAGTRLSVL.

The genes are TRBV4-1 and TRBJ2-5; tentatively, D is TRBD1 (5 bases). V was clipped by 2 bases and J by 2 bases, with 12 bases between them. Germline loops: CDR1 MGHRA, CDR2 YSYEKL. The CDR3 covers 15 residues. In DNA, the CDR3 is TGCGCCAGCAGCCAAAGGTCGACAGCTCAAGAGACCCAGTACTTC. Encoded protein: CASSQRSTAQETQYF.

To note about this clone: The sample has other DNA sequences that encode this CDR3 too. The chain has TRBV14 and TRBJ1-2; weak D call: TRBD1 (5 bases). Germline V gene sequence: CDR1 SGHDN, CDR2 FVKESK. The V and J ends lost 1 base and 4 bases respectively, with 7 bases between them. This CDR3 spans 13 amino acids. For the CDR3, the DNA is TGTGCCAGCAGCCAAGTTCAGGGCTATGGCTACACCTTC. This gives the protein CASSQVQGYGYTF.

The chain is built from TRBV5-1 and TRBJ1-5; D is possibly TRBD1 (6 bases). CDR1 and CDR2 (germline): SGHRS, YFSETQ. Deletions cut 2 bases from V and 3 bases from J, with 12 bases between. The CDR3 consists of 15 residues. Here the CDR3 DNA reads TGCGCCAGCAGCTTAATGGGACAATACAATCAGCCCCAGCATTTT. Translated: CASSLMGQYNQPQHF.

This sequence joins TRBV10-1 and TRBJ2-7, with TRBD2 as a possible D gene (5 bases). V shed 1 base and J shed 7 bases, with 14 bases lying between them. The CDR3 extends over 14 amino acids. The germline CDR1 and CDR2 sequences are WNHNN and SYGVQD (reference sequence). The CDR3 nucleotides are TGCGCCAGCAGTGAGTTACCTATTTCGGGAGAGCAGTACTTC. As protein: CASSELPISGEQYF.

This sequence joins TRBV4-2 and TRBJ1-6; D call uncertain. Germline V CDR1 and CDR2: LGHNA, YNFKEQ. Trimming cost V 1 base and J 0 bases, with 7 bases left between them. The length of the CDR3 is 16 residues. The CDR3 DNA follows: TGTGCCAGCAGCCAAGTTCCGTACTCCTATAATTCACCCCTCCACTTT. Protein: CASSQVPYSYNSPLHF.

The CDR3 reads CASSQAHTIYF. For the CDR3, the DNA is TGCGCCAGCAGCCAAGCCCACACCATATATTTT. The rearrangement links TRBV4-3 to TRBJ1-3; D ambiguous. Germline V CDR1 and CDR2: LGHNA, YSLEER. The CDR3 loop spans 11 amino acids. V lost 1 base and J 8 bases, leaving 3 bases between the germline ends.

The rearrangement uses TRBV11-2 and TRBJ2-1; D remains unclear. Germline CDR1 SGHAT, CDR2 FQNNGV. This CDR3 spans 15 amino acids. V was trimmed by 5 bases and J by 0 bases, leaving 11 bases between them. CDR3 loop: CASSRQVSSYNEQFF. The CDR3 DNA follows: TGTGCCAGCAGCCGTCAGGTCTCCTCCTACAATGAGCAGTTCTTC.

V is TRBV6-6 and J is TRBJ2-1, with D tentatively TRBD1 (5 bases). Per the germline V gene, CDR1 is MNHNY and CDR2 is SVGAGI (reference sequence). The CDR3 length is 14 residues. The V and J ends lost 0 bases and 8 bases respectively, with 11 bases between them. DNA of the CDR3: TGTGCCAGCAGTTACTCGGGCAGGGCCTATGAGCAGTTCTTC. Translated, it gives CASSYSGRAYEQFF.

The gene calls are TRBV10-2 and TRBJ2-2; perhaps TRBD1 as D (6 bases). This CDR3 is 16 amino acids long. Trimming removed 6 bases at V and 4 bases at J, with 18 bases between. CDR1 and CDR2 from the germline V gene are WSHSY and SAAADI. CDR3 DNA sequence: TGCGCCAGCAGCGACTCCGGGACACTCTTCACCGGGGAGCTGTTTTTT. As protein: CASSDSGTLFTGELFF.

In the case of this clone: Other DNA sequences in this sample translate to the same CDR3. Written as DNA, the CDR3 is TGTGCCAGTAGTATAGCCGAGAACTATGGCTACACCTTC. It yields the protein CASSIAENYGYTF. This rearrangement joins TRBV19 to TRBJ1-2; D unresolved. This CDR3 has 13 amino acids. Trimming stripped 1 base from V and 2 bases from J, with 5 bases between. Germline CDR1 reads LNHDA; CDR2 reads SQIVND (reference sequence).

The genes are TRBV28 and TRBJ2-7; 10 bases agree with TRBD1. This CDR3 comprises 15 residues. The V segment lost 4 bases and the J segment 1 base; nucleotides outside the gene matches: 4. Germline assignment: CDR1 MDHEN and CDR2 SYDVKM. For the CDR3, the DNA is TGTGCCAGCAGTTCGGGACAGGGGTTATCCTACGAGCAGTACTTC. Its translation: CASSSGQGLSYEQYF.

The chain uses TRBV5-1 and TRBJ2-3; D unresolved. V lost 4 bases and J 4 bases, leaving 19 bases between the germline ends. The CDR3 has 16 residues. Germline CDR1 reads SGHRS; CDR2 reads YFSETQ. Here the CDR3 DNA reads TGCGCCAGCAGCCCTCAGACCCCCGTTGATGCAGATACGCAGTATTTT. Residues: CASSPQTPVDADTQYF.

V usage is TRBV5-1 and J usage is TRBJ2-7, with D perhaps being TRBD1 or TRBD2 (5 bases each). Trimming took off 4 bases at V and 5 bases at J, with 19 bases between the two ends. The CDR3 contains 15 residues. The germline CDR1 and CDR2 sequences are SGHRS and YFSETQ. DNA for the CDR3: TGCGCCAGCAGCGAAGAGGGACGGCCCCCGGACGAGCAGTACTTC. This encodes CASSEEGRPPDEQYF. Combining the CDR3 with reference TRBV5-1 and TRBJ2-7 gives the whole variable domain KAGVTQTPRYLIKTRGQQVTLSCSPISGHRSVSWYQQTPGQGLQFLFEYFSETQRNKGNFPGRFSGRQFSNSRSEMNVSTLELGDSALYLCASSEEGRPPDEQYFGPGTRLTVT.

The CDR3 DNA sequence: TGTGCCAGCACCCCCCCGAGGTATCATGGCTACACCTTC. Its protein product is CASTPPRYHGYTF. This rearrangement joins TRBV28 to TRBJ1-2; D uncertain. Trimming took off 7 bases at V and 6 bases at J, with 15 bases between the two ends. CDR1 MDHEN and CDR2 SYDVKM come from the germline V gene. This CDR3 comprises 13 residues.

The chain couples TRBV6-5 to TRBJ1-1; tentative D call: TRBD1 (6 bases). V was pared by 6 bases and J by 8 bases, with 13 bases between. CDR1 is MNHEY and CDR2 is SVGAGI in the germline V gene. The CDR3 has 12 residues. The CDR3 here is CASRNRVGEAFF. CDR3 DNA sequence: TGTGCCAGCAGGAACAGGGTGGGCGAAGCTTTCTTT.

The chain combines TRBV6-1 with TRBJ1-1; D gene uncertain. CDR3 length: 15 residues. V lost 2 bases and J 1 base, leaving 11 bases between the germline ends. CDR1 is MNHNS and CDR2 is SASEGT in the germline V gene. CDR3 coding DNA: TGTGCCAGCAGTGAATCACAAACCCCGAACACTGAAGCTTTCTTT. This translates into CASSESQTPNTEAFF.

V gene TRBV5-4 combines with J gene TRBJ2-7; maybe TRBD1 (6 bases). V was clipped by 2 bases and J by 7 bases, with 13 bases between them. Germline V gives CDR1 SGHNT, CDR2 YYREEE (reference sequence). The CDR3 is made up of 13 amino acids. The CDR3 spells CASSLRGSGEQYF. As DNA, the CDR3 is TGTGCCAGCAGCTTAAGGGGGTCGGGGGAGCAGTACTTC.

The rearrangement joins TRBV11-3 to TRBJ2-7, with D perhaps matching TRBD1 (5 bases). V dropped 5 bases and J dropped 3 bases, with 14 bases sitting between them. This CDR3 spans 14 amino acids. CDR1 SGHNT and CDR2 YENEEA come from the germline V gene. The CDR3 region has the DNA TGTGCCAGCAGCCTAGGAGCTGACAGCTACGAGCAGTACTTC. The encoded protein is CASSLGADSYEQYF.

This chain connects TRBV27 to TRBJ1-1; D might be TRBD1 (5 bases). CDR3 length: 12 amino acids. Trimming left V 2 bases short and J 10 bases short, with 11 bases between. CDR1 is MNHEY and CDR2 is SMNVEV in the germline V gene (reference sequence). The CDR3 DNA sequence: TGTGCCAGCAGTTTAGCAGGGCAACCAGCTTTCTTT. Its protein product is CASSLAGQPAFF.

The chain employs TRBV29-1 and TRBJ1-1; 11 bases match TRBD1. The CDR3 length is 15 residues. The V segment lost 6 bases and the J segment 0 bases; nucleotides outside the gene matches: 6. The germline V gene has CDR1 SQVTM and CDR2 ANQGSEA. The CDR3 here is CSVTRTGGLNTEAFF. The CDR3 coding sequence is TGCAGCGTAACTCGGACAGGGGGCTTGAACACTGAAGCTTTCTTT.

The CDR3 sequence: CASSMDRGRNGYTF. The DNA for the CDR3 is TGTGCCAGCAGTATGGACAGGGGGCGTAATGGCTACACCTTC. The chain links TRBV28 to TRBJ1-2, with 11 positions matching TRBD1. This CDR3 has 14 residues. Germline lookup yields CDR1 MDHEN and CDR2 SYDVKM. The ends lost 5 bases at V and 6 bases at J; junction bases unmatched: 5.

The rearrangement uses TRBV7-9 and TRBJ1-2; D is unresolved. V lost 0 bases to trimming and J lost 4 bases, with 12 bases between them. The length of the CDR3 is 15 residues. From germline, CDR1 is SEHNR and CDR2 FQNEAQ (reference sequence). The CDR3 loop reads CASSLAVEVGYGYTF. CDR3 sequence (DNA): TGTGCCAGCAGCTTAGCCGTGGAGGTAGGCTATGGCTACACCTTC.